This TCR beta chain was retrieved from a study of T cells in localized non-small cell lung cancer. Whole-study findings and limits: Exceeding tumor, uninvolved adjacent lung had the highest T cell clonality. The appearance of a median approximately 57 of the top 100 tumor clones was seen in adjacent lung. Longer overall survival accompanied higher blood T cell density.

Germline CDR1 reads MGHRA; CDR2 reads YSYEKL. J lost 7 bases, V lost 1 base, and 11 bases had no gene match. This CDR3 is 18 amino acids long. Profiled with immunoSEQ multiplex PCR; TCRdb holds only in-frame clones, not every one. The sample records 25,000 to 35,000 clones, approximately 89% being singletons. As to this clone: No antigen is known for it.

The receptor was derived from a female donor older than 55 with stage I lung adenocarcinoma. The sequencing here drew on peripheral blood, taken before any cancer treatment. The chain employs TRBV4-1 and TRBJ1-6; 9 nucleotides agree with TRBD1. CDR3 loop: CASSQAGQGTGTNSPLHF. CDR3 in DNA: TGCGCCAGCAGCCAAGCGGGACAGGGAACGGGGACGAATTCACCCCTCCACTTT.